Presented here are 14 T cell receptor beta chains from one specimen sequenced in a study of graft-versus-host responses after intestinal transplantation (dated by TCRdb to about 2021). These TCRs' antigens remain unknown. This specimen's time point label, interpreted: cells obtained before transplantation from donor or recipient. The protocol used for the library was the immunoSEQ multiplex PCR assay. TCRdb mirrors the immuneACCESS table, restricted to in-frame sequences. Some clones are absent from its copies; in checked studies, under half trace to an unresolved V gene, and the reason for the others is unknown. Across this sample there are roughly 120,000 clones, with 90% seen only once. The ten top clones hold 0.18% of the sample. The source material was unstimulated CD4+ T cells sorted from spleen or lymph node cells, sampled before intestinal transplant. The origin of the receptors is a human donor who received an intestinal transplant.

The J gene is TRBJ2-1, the V gene TRBV10-3; no definite D call. Between the trimmed V and J ends, which lost 6 bases and 3 bases, there was a span of 12 bases. The germline gives CDR1 ENHRY, CDR2 SYGVKD. The CDR3 loop spans 14 amino acids. CDR3 nucleotides: TGTGCCATCAGCCCGACTGGCAACTACAATGAGCAGTTCTTC. The encoded protein is CAISPTGNYNEQFF.

This clone was detected once. The V call is TRBV7-2, the J call TRBJ2-5, with 9 positions matching TRBD1. V shed 4 bases, J shed 5 bases, and the junction held 5 bases outside the gene matches. This CDR3 has 14 residues. CDR1 SGHTA and CDR2 FQGNSA come from the germline V gene. CDR3 amino acids: CASSSQGAEETQYF. The CDR3 DNA reads as TGTGCCAGCAGCTCACAGGGGGCAGAGGAGACCCAGTACTTC.

The V call is TRBV27, the J call TRBJ2-1; 9 bases align to TRBD1. The CDR3 spans 15 residues. Germline V gene sequence: CDR1 MNHEY, CDR2 SMNVEV (reference sequence). Unmatched junction bases numbered 4, after V lost 6 bases and J lost 1 base. The CDR3 DNA reads TGTGCCAGCAGAACGACAGGGGGTTCCTACAATGAGCAGTTCTTC. As protein: CASRTTGGSYNEQFF.

This chain links TRBV7-9 with TRBJ2-5, with D perhaps matching TRBD2 (6 bases). Germline CDR1 reads SEHNR; CDR2 reads FQNEAQ (reference sequence). The CDR3 runs to 15 residues. Trimming took 4 bases from V and 1 from J, leaving 13 bases between them. The CDR3 region is CASSSHSGVQETQYF. The CDR3 DNA follows: TGTGCCAGCAGCTCCCATTCGGGGGTCCAAGAGACCCAGTACTTC.

The V gene is TRBV7-9, the J gene TRBJ2-1, with 9 bases identical to TRBD2. Germline V gene data show CDR1 as SEHNR and CDR2 as FQNEAQ (reference sequence). The ends lost 0 bases at V and 0 bases at J; junction bases unmatched: 0. The CDR3 extends over 16 amino acids. The CDR3 loop is CASSLASGSSYNEQFF. CDR3 bases: TGTGCCAGCAGCTTAGCTAGCGGGAGCTCCTACAATGAGCAGTTCTTC.

This clone showed up just once. For the CDR3, the DNA is TGTGCCAGCAGTGAGTCCAACCGTCCGGGGAACACTGAAGCTTTCTTT. It translates to CASSESNRPGNTEAFF. The V gene is TRBV25-1, the J gene TRBJ1-1; no clear D. Germline values: CDR1 MGHDK, CDR2 SYGVNS. V was cut by 3 bases and J by 1 base, with 15 bases left in between. CDR3 length equals 16 residues.

The CDR3 coding sequence is TGTGCCAGCAGTTTGTCCCGGGAGGTCCACTTT. Protein sequence: CASSLSREVHF. The chain is built from TRBV28 and TRBJ1-6; D uncertain. V was pared by 3 bases and J by 17 bases, with 11 bases between. Germline CDR1 MDHEN, CDR2 SYDVKM. The CDR3 is made up of 11 amino acids.

This chain connects TRBV5-4 to TRBJ1-2, with D unresolved. Per germline, CDR1 SGHNT and CDR2 YYREEE (reference sequence). This CDR3 is 13 amino acids long. Deletions cut 2 bases from V and 5 bases from J, with 10 bases between. The CDR3 DNA sequence: TGTGCCAGCAGCTTTCCCTTCTCGTATGGCTACACCTTC. It translates to CASSFPFSYGYTF.

This clone was found once. The chain couples TRBV19 to TRBJ2-3; 11 nucleotides agree with TRBD2. J lost 0 bases, V lost 3 bases, and 2 bases had no gene match. CDR1 and CDR2 from the germline V gene are LNHDA and SQIVND (reference sequence). The CDR3 has 16 residues. As DNA, the CDR3 is TGTGCCAGTAGTATCCGGACTAGCGGGAGCACAGATACGCAGTATTTT. Protein: CASSIRTSGSTDTQYF.

The gene calls are TRBV5-1 and TRBJ2-7, with TRBD1 as a possible D gene (7 bases). There are 15 residues in the CDR3. Germline lookup yields CDR1 SGHRS and CDR2 YFSETQ. V lost 4 bases and J lost 4, with 18 bases in between. CDR3 sequence: CASSRGTEGAYEQYF. Here the CDR3 DNA reads TGCGCCAGCAGCCGTGGGACGGAGGGGGCTTACGAGCAGTACTTC.

The rearrangement links TRBV9 to TRBJ2-1; 11 bases agree with TRBD2. Per the germline V gene, CDR1 is SGDLS and CDR2 is YYNGEE. Trimming cost V 2 bases and J 5 bases; bases outside gene matches: 6. There are 16 residues in the CDR3. The CDR3 spells CASSVGGTSGNNEQFF. In nucleotides, the CDR3 is TGTGCCAGCAGCGTGGGGGGGACTAGCGGAAACAATGAGCAGTTCTTC.

The rearrangement uses TRBV15 and TRBJ2-7; 7 bases are shared with TRBD1. Losses at the gene ends were 0 bases for V and 4 bases for J; bases not matched to a gene: 12. The CDR3 contains 17 residues. Germline V gene sequence: CDR1 LNHNV, CDR2 YYDKDF (reference sequence). The CDR3, as DNA: TGTGCCACCAGCAGAGATTTGATCCGGGACAGACTATACGAGCAGTACTTC. This gives the protein CATSRDLIRDRLYEQYF. The entire variable domain, with the rest obtained from reference TRBV15 and TRBJ2-7, is as follows: DAMVIQNPRYQVTQFGKPVTLSCSQTLNHNVMYWYQQKSSQAPKLLFHYYDKDFNNEADTPDNFQSRRPNTSFCFLDIRSPGLGDTAMYLCATSRDLIRDRLYEQYFGPGTRLTVT.

The chain combines TRBV5-1 with TRBJ2-3; 11 positions match TRBD2. After removal of 1 base from V and 0 bases from J, the junction contained 13 bases not matched to a gene. This CDR3 contains 20 residues. Germline CDR1 SGHRS, CDR2 YFSETQ. The CDR3 DNA reads as TGCGCCAGCAGCTTGACCCGGACTAGCGGGTACACAACTAGCACAGATACGCAGTATTTT. Translated, it gives CASSLTRTSGYTTSTDTQYF.

This clone came up once. The rearrangement uses TRBV2 and TRBJ2-3; D uncertain. There are 14 residues in the CDR3. CDR1 and CDR2 (germline): SNHLY, FYNNEI. The ends were cut back, 2 bases at V and 2 bases at J, with 8 bases in the middle. The DNA of the CDR3 is TGTGCCAGCAGTGAATCCCCCTACACAGATACGCAGTATTTT. As protein: CASSESPYTDTQYF.